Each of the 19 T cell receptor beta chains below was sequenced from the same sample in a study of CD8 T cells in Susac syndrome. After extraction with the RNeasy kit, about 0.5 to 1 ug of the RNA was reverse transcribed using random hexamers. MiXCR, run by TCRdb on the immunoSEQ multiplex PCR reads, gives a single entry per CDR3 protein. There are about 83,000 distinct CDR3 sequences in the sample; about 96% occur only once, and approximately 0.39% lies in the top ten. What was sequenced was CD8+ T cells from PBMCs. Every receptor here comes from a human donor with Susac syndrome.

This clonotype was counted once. In DNA form, the CDR3 reads TGTGCCAGCAGCGCCGGGACATCGAACACTGAAGCTTTCTTT. Its translation is CASSAGTSNTEAFF. The chain couples TRBV9 to TRBJ1-1, with D possibly matching TRBD1 (6 bases). The CDR3 spans 14 residues. The V end was cut by 3 bases, the J end by 1 base, with 10 bases between. Germline assignment: CDR1 SGDLS and CDR2 YYNGEE. Full variable domain (remainder filled in from reference TRBV9 and TRBJ1-1): DSGVTQTPKHLITATGQRVTLRCSPRSGDLSVYWYQQSLDQGLQFLIQYYNGEERAKGNILERFSAQQFPDLHSELNLSSLELGDSALYFCASSAGTSNTEAFFGQGTRLTVV.

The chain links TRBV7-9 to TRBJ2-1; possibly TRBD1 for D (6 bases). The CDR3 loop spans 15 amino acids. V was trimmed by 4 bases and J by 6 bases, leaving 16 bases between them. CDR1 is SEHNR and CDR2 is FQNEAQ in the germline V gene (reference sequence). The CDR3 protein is CASSSPITGPNEQFF. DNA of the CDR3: TGTGCCAGCAGCTCTCCGATCACAGGGCCCAATGAGCAGTTCTTC.

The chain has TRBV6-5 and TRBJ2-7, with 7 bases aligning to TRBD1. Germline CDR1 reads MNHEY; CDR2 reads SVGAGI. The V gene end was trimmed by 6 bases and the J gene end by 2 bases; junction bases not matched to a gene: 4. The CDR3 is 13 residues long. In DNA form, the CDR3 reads TGTGCCAGCAGCACAGGGGCCACCTACGAGCAGTACTTC. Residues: CASSTGATYEQYF.

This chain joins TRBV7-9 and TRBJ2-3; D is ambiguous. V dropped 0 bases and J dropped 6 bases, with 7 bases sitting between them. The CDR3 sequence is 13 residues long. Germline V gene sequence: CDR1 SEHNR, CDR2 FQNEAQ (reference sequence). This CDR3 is CASSLAWTDTQYF. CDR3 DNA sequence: TGTGCCAGCAGCTTAGCTTGGACCGATACGCAGTATTTT.

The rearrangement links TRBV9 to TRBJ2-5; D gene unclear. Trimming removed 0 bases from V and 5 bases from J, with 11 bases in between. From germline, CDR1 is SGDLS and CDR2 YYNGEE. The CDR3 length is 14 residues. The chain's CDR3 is CASSVGAKVETQYF. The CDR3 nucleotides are TGTGCCAGCAGCGTAGGTGCGAAGGTGGAGACCCAGTACTTC.

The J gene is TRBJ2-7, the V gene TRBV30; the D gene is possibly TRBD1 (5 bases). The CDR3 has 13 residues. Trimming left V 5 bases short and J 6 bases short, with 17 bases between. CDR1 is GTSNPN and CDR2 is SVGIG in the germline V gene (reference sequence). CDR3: CAWELTGLSEQYF. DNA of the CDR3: TGTGCCTGGGAGCTTACAGGTTTATCCGAGCAGTACTTC.

CDR3 loop: CASSWPSGTGGYEQYF. DNA of the CDR3: TGTGCCAGCAGTTGGCCATCCGGGACAGGGGGCTACGAGCAGTACTTC. This sequence joins TRBV27 and TRBJ2-7; 11 nucleotides align to TRBD1. CDR1 is MNHEY and CDR2 is SMNVEV in the germline V gene (reference sequence). The length of the CDR3 is 16 residues. The trim removed 4 bases at V and 3 bases at J, leaving 8 bases unmatched.

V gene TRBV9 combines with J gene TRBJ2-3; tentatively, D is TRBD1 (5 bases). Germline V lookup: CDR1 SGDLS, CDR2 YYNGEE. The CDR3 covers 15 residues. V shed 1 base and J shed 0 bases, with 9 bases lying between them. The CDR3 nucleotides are TGTGCCAGCAGCGTACAGGGCCGGAGCACAGATACGCAGTATTTT. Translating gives CASSVQGRSTDTQYF.

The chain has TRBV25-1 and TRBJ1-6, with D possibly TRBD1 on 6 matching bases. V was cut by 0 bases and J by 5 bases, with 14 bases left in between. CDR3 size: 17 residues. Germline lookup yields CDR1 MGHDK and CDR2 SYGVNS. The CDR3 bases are TGTGCCAGCAGTGAATACGGGGCAGGGGCCGATAATTCACCCCTCCACTTT. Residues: CASSEYGAGADNSPLHF. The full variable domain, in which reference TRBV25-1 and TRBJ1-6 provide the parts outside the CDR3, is EADIYQTPRYLVIGTGKKITLECSQTMGHDKMYWYQQDPGMELHLIHYSYGVNSTEKGDLSSESTVSRIRTEHFPLTLESARPSHTSQYLCASSEYGAGADNSPLHFGNGTRLTVT.

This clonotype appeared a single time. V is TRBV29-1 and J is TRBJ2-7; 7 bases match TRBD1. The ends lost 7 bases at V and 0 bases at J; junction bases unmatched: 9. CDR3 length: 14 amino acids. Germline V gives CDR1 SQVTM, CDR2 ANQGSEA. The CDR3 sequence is CSASSGTASYEQYF. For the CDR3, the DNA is TGCAGCGCTTCGTCTGGGACAGCCTCCTACGAGCAGTACTTC.

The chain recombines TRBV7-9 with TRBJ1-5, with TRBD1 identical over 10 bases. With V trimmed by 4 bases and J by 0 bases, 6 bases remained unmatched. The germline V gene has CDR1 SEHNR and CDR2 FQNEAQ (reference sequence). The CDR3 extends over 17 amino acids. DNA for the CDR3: TGTGCCAGCAGCTACGGCGGGACAGGGGATAGCAATCAGCCCCAGCATTTT. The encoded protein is CASSYGGTGDSNQPQHF. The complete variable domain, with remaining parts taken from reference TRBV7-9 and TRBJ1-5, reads DTGVSQNPRHKITKRGQNVTFRCDPISEHNRLYWYRQTLGQGPEFLTYFQNEAQLEKSRLLSDRFSAERPKGSFSTLEIQRTEQGDSAMYLCASSYGGTGDSNQPQHFGDGTRLSIL.

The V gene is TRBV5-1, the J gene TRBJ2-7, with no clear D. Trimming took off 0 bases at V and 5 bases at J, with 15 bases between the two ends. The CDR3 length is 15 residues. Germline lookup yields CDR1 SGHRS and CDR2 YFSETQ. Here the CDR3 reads CASSLGGQPNHEQYF. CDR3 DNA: TGCGCCAGCAGCTTGGGTGGGCAGCCAAACCACGAGCAGTACTTC.

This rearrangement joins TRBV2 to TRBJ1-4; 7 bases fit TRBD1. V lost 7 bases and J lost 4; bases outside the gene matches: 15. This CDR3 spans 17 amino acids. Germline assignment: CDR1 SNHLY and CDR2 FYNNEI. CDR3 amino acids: CASTQRRGGEDNEKLFF. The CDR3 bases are TGTGCCAGCACCCAAAGAAGAGGGGGCGAAGATAATGAAAAACTGTTTTTT.

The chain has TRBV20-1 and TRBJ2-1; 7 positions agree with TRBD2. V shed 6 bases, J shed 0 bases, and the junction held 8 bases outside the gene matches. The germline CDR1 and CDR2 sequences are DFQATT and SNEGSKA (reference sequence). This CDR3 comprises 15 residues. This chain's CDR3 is CSAAERTSSYNEQFF. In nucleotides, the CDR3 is TGCAGTGCAGCAGAGCGGACTAGCTCCTACAATGAGCAGTTCTTC.

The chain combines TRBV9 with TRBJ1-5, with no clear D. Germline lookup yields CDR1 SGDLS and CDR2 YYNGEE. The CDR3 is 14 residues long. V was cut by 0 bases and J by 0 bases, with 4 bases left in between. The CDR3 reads CASSVGDSNQPQHF. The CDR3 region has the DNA TGTGCCAGCAGCGTAGGCGATAGCAATCAGCCCCAGCATTTT.

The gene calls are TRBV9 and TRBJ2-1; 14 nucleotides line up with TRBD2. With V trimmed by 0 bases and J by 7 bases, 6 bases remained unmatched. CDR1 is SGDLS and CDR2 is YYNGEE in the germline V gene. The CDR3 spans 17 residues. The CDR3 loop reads CASSVGGTSGRRNEQFF. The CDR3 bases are TGTGCCAGCAGCGTAGGTGGGACTAGCGGGAGACGGAATGAGCAGTTCTTC.

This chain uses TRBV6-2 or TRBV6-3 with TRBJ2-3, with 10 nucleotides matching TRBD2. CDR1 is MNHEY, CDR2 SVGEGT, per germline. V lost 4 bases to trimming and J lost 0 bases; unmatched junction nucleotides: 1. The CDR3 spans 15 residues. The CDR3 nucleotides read TGTGCCAGCAGTTTGACTAGCGGGAGCACAGATACGCAGTATTTT. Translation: CASSLTSGSTDTQYF.

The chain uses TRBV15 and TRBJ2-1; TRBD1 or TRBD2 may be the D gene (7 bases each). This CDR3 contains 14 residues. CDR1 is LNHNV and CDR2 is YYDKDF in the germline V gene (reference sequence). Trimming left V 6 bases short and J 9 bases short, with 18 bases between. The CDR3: CATSSTGEGGEQFF. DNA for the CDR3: TGTGCCACCAGTAGCACAGGGGAGGGGGGTGAGCAGTTCTTC.

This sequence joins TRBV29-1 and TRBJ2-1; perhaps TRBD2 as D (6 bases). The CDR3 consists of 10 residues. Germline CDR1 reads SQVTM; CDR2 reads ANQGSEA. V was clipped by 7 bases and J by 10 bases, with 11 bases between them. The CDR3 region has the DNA TGCAGCGCAGAGACTAGAGAGCAGTTCTTC. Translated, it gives CSAETREQFF.